Below are 27 T cell receptor beta chains sequenced from a single sample in a study of blood T cell repertoires in COVID-19. Only in-frame clones appear in the TCRdb table, and some are missing; sequencing was by immunoSEQ multiplex PCR. The table lists hundreds of thousands of clones, about 80% of them singletons. Sample: peripheral blood. Receptor source: a woman older than 75 with active or convalescent COVID-19.

The table lists this clone with a few counts. The V call is TRBV4-1, the J call TRBJ1-4; 9 positions match TRBD1. The V and J ends lost 1 base and 8 bases, in that order; junction bases with no gene match: 2. Germline V gene data show CDR1 as MGHRA and CDR2 as YSYEKL. The CDR3 has 14 residues. In DNA, the CDR3 is TGCGCCAGCAGCCAAGGGGACAGGGAGGAAAAACTGTTTTTT. Protein: CASSQGDREEKLFF.

This chain joins TRBV30 and TRBJ1-4; D is undetermined. CDR1 is GTSNPN and CDR2 is SVGIG in the germline V gene (reference sequence). This CDR3 spans 15 amino acids. V was shortened by 0 bases and J by 8 bases, with 16 bases between the two germline ends. This CDR3 is CAWSVQGAAGEKLFF. The CDR3 bases are TGTGCCTGGAGTGTACAAGGCGCCGCGGGGGAAAAACTGTTTTTT.

The chain joins TRBV7-8 to TRBJ1-5, with TRBD1 as a possible D gene (5 bases). With 1 base removed from V and 4 bases from J, the gap between germline ends came to 14 bases. This CDR3 has 16 residues. Germline V CDR1 and CDR2: SGHVS, FQNEAQ. The CDR3 here is CASSLVTGGLNQPQHF. The CDR3 DNA reads as TGTGCCAGCAGCTTAGTTACGGGGGGTCTAAATCAGCCCCAGCATTTT.

There are a few counts of this clone. The gene calls are TRBV5-1 and TRBJ2-2, with 7 bases lining up with TRBD1. The germline gives CDR1 SGHRS, CDR2 YFSETQ. The CDR3 consists of 15 residues. With V trimmed by 4 bases and J by 4 bases, 7 bases remained unmatched. CDR3 protein: CASSQDRTFTGELFF. In DNA form, the CDR3 reads TGCGCCAGCAGCCAGGACAGGACTTTCACCGGGGAGCTGTTTTTT.

J is TRBJ2-3 and V is TRBV5-1; 9 positions match TRBD2. V lost 0 bases to trimming and J lost 0 bases; unmatched junction nucleotides: 2. The germline V gene has CDR1 SGHRS and CDR2 YFSETQ. This CDR3 is 16 amino acids long. The CDR3: CASSLALAGSTDTQYF. The CDR3 DNA sequence: TGCGCCAGCAGCTTGGCGCTAGCGGGGAGCACAGATACGCAGTATTTT.

This clone was counted between two and nine times. V and J are TRBV7-9 and TRBJ2-7; TRBD2 matches at 10 bases. The CDR3 loop spans 17 amino acids. Trimming removed 1 base from V and 2 bases from J; junction bases left unmatched: 8. Germline V gives CDR1 SEHNR, CDR2 FQNEAQ (reference sequence). CDR3 nucleotides: TGTGCCAGCAGCTTAGGGCTAGCGGGAGAAGTAACCTACGAGCAGTACTTC. Protein: CASSLGLAGEVTYEQYF.

This clone was seen just once. The V and J genes are TRBV19 and TRBJ2-1; possible D gene TRBD1, 7 bases. The CDR3 has 17 amino acids. Trimming pared 6 bases from V and 8 bases from J, leaving 26 bases between. Germline-derived CDR1 and CDR2 are LNHDA and SQIVND (reference sequence). The CDR3, as DNA: TGTGCCAGTAGCACCAGGGGGAGGTCTCTAGAGATAGATGAGCAGTTCTTC. Translation gives CASSTRGRSLEIDEQFF.

The chain uses TRBV21-1 and TRBJ2-7; the table's D call of TRBD2 was not tested on the DNA. TRBV21-1 is a documented pseudogene. This CDR3 spans 17 amino acids. The CDR3 DNA reads as TGTGCCAGCATACATAGGACTAGCGGGAGGGCCTGCTACGAGCAGTACTTC. It translates to CASIHRTSGRACYEQYF.

This clone was picked up one time. The rearrangement uses TRBV3-1 (or the pseudogene TRBV3-2) and TRBJ2-5; D remains unclear. The germline V and J ends were trimmed by 6 bases and 5 bases, with 10 bases remaining between them. This CDR3 contains 12 residues. Germline lookup yields CDR1 LGHDT and CDR2 YNNKEL (reference sequence). In nucleotides, the CDR3 is TGTGCCAGCAGTCAAATCCTCGAGACCCAGTACTTC. Translated, it gives CASSQILETQYF.

This clone was seen once. This chain links TRBV6-4 with TRBJ2-3, with 10 nucleotides matching TRBD1. Germline trimming cut 6 bases from V and 4 bases from J; bases unmatched to any gene: 7. Germline loops: CDR1 MRHNA, CDR2 SNTAGT. The CDR3 loop spans 15 amino acids. CDR3 amino acids: CASSAGTGVADTQYF. CDR3 nucleotides: TGTGCCAGCAGCGCCGGGACAGGGGTTGCAGATACGCAGTATTTT.

V is TRBV4-1 and J is TRBJ2-7, with 15 bases matching TRBD2. The germline V gene encodes CDR1 MGHRA and CDR2 YSYEKL. This CDR3 is 16 amino acids long. With 4 bases clipped from V and 3 bases from J, the junction kept 4 bases outside the gene matches. CDR3 nucleotides: TGCGCCAGCAGCCCCCGGACTAGCGGGGGGGTCTACGAGCAGTACTTC. Translation: CASSPRTSGGVYEQYF.

This chain connects TRBV5-4 to TRBJ2-5, with TRBD2 matching over 10 bases. Germline V gives CDR1 SGHNT, CDR2 YYREEE (reference sequence). J was trimmed by 3 bases and V by 2 bases; bases with no gene match: 4. The CDR3 totals 15 residues. The CDR3 loop is CASSFRSGREETQYF. In nucleotides, the CDR3 is TGTGCCAGCAGCTTTCGGAGCGGGAGGGAAGAGACCCAGTACTTC. The full variable domain, completed using reference TRBV5-4 and TRBJ2-5, is ETGVTQSPTHLIKTRGQQVTLRCSSQSGHNTVSWYQQALGQGPQFIFQYYREEENGRGNFPPRFSGLQFPNYSSELNVNALELDDSALYLCASSFRSGREETQYFGPGTRLLVL.

This clone was picked up one time. The chain is built from TRBV19 and TRBJ2-6; TRBD1 matches at 8 bases. J lost 0 bases, V lost 3 bases, and 4 bases had no gene match. Germline loops: CDR1 LNHDA, CDR2 SQIVND (reference sequence). The CDR3 extends over 17 amino acids. CDR3 nucleotide sequence: TGTGCCAGTAGTATCGGGACAGGAAACTCTGGGGCCAACGTCCTGACTTTC. Protein sequence: CASSIGTGNSGANVLTF.

The genes are TRBV29-1 and TRBJ2-7; 11 nucleotides match TRBD1. The CDR3 covers 13 residues. The V and J ends lost 3 bases and 9 bases, in that order; junction bases with no gene match: 7. Germline V gene lookup returns CDR1 SQVTM and CDR2 ANQGSEA. CDR3 sequence: CSVEQGQGDGQYF. The CDR3 DNA follows: TGCAGCGTTGAGCAGGGACAGGGGGACGGGCAGTACTTC.

The chain carries TRBV3-1 (or the pseudogene TRBV3-2) and TRBJ1-1; D is unclear. The germline V gene encodes CDR1 LGHDT and CDR2 YNNKEL (reference sequence). The CDR3 has 12 amino acids. V was pared by 6 bases and J by 5 bases, with 10 bases between. Here the CDR3 DNA reads TGTGCCAGCAGACGCGTCGGTACTGAAGCTTTCTTT. This codes for CASRRVGTEAFF.

The chain carries TRBV7-6 and TRBJ2-3; 9 bases align to TRBD1. The germline gives CDR1 SGHVS, CDR2 FNYEAQ. V dropped 5 bases and J dropped 2; count of bases not matched to a gene: 5. The CDR3 has 15 residues. For the CDR3, the DNA is TGTGCCAGCAGCGACCGGGACAGGGACACAGATACGCAGTATTTT. Residues: CASSDRDRDTDTQYF.

The J gene is TRBJ2-5, the V gene TRBV6-5, with 7 bases fitting TRBD2. The trim removed 0 bases at V and 2 bases at J, leaving 0 bases unmatched. CDR3 size: 14 residues. Germline V lookup: CDR1 MNHEY, CDR2 SVGAGI. As DNA, the CDR3 is TGTGCCAGCAGTTACTCGGGAGGGCAAGAGACCCAGTACTTC. Its translation is CASSYSGGQETQYF.

The chain couples TRBV14 to TRBJ2-3; D is possibly TRBD2 (5 bases). The length of the CDR3 is 18 residues. V was pared by 0 bases and J by 4 bases, with 20 bases between. From germline, CDR1 is SGHDN and CDR2 FVKESK. CDR3 in amino acids: CASSQDQGGPGYADTQYF. For the CDR3, the DNA is TGTGCCAGCAGCCAAGATCAAGGAGGACCCGGATACGCAGATACGCAGTATTTT.

The sample holds a few counts of this clone. CDR3 bases: TGCGCCAGCAACCAAGACACAACTAACTATGGCTACACCTTC. This gives the protein CASNQDTTNYGYTF. This chain joins TRBV5-1 and TRBJ1-2; D gene uncertain. The V end was cut by 6 bases, the J end by 0 bases, with 12 bases between. Germline V gene sequence: CDR1 SGHRS, CDR2 YFSETQ. The CDR3 length is 14 residues.

The J gene is TRBJ1-1, the V gene TRBV5-1, with D unclear. Germline lookup yields CDR1 SGHRS and CDR2 YFSETQ. V gave up 0 bases and J gave up 1 base, with 10 bases separating them. This CDR3 is built from 15 residues. The CDR3 sequence is CASSLVLASNTEAFF. CDR3 coding DNA: TGCGCCAGCAGCTTGGTACTAGCGTCGAACACTGAAGCTTTCTTT.

This rearrangement joins TRBV5-1 to TRBJ1-2, with D perhaps matching TRBD1 (5 bases). Germline V gene lookup returns CDR1 SGHRS and CDR2 YFSETQ. This CDR3 contains 15 residues. Trimming shortened V by 4 bases and J by 0 bases, and 13 bases separated the two germline ends. CDR3 loop: CASSPGHRSNYGYTF. In DNA, the CDR3 is TGCGCCAGCAGCCCCGGACACCGCTCTAACTATGGCTACACCTTC.

The rearrangement links TRBV6-1 to TRBJ1-1; D unclear. The length of the CDR3 is 13 residues. Between the trimmed V and J ends, which lost 1 base and 3 bases, there was a span of 6 bases. Germline V gene sequence: CDR1 MNHNS, CDR2 SASEGT. The CDR3 DNA reads TGTGCCAGCAGTGAAGAACAGTACACTGAAGCTTTCTTT. It encodes CASSEEQYTEAFF.

This clone was recorded a few times. The chain recombines TRBV4-2 with TRBJ1-2; D gene ambiguous. Germline loops: CDR1 LGHNA, CDR2 YNFKEQ. CDR3 length: 15 residues. With 0 bases removed from V and 2 bases from J, the gap between germline ends came to 10 bases. CDR3 in amino acids: CASSQDLNENYGYTF. In DNA, the CDR3 is TGTGCCAGCAGCCAAGATCTTAACGAGAACTATGGCTACACCTTC.

The chain links TRBV6-6 to TRBJ1-6; the D is unclear. The germline gives CDR1 MNHNY, CDR2 SVGAGI (reference sequence). The CDR3 runs 17 residues. V was clipped by 8 bases and J by 1 base, with 18 bases between them. Here the CDR3 DNA reads TGTGCCAGCCGTCCTCAGAGGGTCAGGTCCTATAATTCACCCCTCCACTTT. It codes for CASRPQRVRSYNSPLHF.

The chain links TRBV12-3 or TRBV12-4 to TRBJ2-3, with D hard to call. CDR3 length equals 11 residues. The V and J ends lost 3 bases and 10 bases respectively, with 8 bases between them. Written as DNA, the CDR3 is TGTGCCAGCAGTTTTCTAGAGGCGCAGTATTTT. Amino acid sequence: CASSFLEAQYF.

J is TRBJ2-6 and V is TRBV3-1 (or the pseudogene TRBV3-2), with 11 bases matching TRBD1. CDR3 size: 18 residues. In germline, CDR1 is LGHDT, CDR2 YNNKEL (reference sequence). The ends lost 4 bases at V and 0 bases at J; junction bases unmatched: 5. Written as DNA, the CDR3 is TGTGCCAGCAGCCCATCCGGGACAGGGGGCTCTGGGGCCAACGTCCTGACTTTC. Its translation is CASSPSGTGGSGANVLTF.

V usage is TRBV19 and J usage is TRBJ1-5, with TRBD1 matching over 7 bases. Unmatched junction bases numbered 14, after V lost 6 bases and J lost 6 bases. This CDR3 region has 16 residues. Per germline, CDR1 LNHDA and CDR2 SQIVND (reference sequence). The DNA for the CDR3 is TGTGCCAGTAGGGACCCCCGGACAGGTGGCGGTCAGCCCCAGCATTTT. Translating it yields CASRDPRTGGGQPQHF.